This TCR beta chain came from a study of cytomegalovirus exposure and HLA in healthy donors. Study-level points and caveats: With further analysis later on, most CMV-associated TCR beta chains appeared HLA-restricted.

Primers: 60 Vbeta forward and 13 Jbeta reverse. Only in-frame clones appear in the TCRdb table, and some are missing; sequencing was by immunoSEQ multiplex PCR. This table lists 75,000 to 95,000 clones. As to this clone: The antigen is unknown.

Germline V gene lookup returns CDR1 SGDLS and CDR2 YYNGEE. The CDR3 runs 15 residues. V lost 5 bases, J lost 5 bases, and 9 bases stayed unmatched. V and J are TRBV9 and TRBJ2-1, with 8 bases that match TRBD2. The receptor was isolated from an older woman in good health and CMV-seronegative. Material for sequencing was PBMCs. The CDR3 spells CASSLYSGIDNEQFF. CDR3 DNA: TGTGCCAGCAGTTTATATAGCGGGATTGACAATGAGCAGTTCTTC.